This T cell receptor (beta chain) was sequenced in a study of T cell responses to AZD1222 COVID-19 vaccine. Looking at the study overall: Pooled samples include second doses given at about 4 or 12 weeks. Findings of the study overall: Repertoire samples came only from after the peak T cell response. At baseline, just 5 or 6 AZD1222 recipients tested seropositive. After two AZD1222 doses, spike-specific TCR breadth and depth rose versus day 0.

About this clone itself: What it binds is unknown.

Libraries were prepared by immunoSEQ multiplex PCR; TCRdb keeps only in-frame clonotypes and omits some of them. Seen here are 110,000 to 150,000 clones, approximately 85% observed once, and the top ten hold roughly 8%. The CDR3 runs to 19 residues. Trimming removed 4 bases at V and 5 bases at J, with 26 bases between. Germline V gene sequence: CDR1 MGHRA, CDR2 YSYEKL. The material sequenced was peripheral blood, taken on day 0 of AZD1222 vaccination. The rearrangement joins TRBV4-1 to TRBJ1-4; TRBD1 might be the D (6 bases). The source of this sequence is an adult in good health. CDR3 protein: CASSLLPPPSDSLNEKLFF. In DNA form, the CDR3 reads TGCGCCAGCAGCCTTCTCCCTCCCCCCTCGGACAGCTTGAATGAAAAACTGTTTTTT.